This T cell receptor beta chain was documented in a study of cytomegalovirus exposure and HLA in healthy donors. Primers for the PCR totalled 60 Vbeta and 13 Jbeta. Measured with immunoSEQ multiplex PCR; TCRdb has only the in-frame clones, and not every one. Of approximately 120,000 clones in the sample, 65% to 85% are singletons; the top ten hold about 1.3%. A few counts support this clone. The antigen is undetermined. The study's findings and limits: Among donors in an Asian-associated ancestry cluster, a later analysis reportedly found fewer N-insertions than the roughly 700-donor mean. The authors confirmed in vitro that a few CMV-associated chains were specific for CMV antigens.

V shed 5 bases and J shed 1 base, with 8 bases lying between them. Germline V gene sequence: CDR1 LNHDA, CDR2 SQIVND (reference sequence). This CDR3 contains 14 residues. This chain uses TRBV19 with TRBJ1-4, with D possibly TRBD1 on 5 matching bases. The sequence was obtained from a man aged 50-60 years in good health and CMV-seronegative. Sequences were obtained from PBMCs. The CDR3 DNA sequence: TGTGCCAGTAGTCCGGGGGGAACTAATGAAAAACTGTTTTTT. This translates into CASSPGGTNEKLFF.